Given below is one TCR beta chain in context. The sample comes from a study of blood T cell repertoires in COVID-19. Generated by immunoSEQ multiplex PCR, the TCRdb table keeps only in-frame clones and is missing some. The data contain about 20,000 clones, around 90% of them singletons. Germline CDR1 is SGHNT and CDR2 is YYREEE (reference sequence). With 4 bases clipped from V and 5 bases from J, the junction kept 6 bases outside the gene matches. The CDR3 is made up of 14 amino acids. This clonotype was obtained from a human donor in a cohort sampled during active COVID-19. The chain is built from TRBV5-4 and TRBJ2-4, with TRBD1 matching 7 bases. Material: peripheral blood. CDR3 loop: CASSPGTAQNIQYF. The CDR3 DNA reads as TGTGCCAGCAGCCCCGGGACAGCTCAAAACATTCAGTACTTC. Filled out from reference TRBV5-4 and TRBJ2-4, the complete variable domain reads ETGVTQSPTHLIKTRGQQVTLRCSSQSGHNTVSWYQQALGQGPQFIFQYYREEENGRGNFPPRFSGLQFPNYSSELNVNALELDDSALYLCASSPGTAQNIQYFGAGTRLSVL.